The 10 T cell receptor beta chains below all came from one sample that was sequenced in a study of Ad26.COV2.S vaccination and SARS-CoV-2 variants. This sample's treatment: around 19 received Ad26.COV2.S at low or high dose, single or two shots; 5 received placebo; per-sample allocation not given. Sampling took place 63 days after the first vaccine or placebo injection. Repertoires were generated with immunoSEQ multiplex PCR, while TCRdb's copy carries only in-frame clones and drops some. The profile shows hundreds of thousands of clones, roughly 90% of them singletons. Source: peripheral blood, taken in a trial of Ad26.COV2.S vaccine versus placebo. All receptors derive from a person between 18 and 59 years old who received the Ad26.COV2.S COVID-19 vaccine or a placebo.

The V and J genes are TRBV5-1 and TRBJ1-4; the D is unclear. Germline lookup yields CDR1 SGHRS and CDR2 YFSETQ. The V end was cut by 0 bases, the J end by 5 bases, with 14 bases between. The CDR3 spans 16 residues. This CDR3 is CASSLDLHSKNEKLFF. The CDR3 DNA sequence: TGCGCCAGCAGCTTGGACCTACATTCCAAAAATGAAAAACTGTTTTTT. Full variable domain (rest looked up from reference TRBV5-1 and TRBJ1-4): KAGVTQTPRYLIKTRGQQVTLSCSPISGHRSVSWYQQTPGQGLQFLFEYFSETQRNKGNFPGRFSGRQFSNSRSEMNVSTLELGDSALYLCASSLDLHSKNEKLFFGSGTQLSVL.

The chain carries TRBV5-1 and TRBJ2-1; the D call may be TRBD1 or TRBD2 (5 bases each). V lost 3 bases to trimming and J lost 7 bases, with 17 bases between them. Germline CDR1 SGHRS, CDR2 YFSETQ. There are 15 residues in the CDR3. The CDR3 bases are TGCGCCAGCAGCTCTGAGGGGCTAGTCGGGAATGAGCAGTTCTTC. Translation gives CASSSEGLVGNEQFF. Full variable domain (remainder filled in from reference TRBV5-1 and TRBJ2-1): KAGVTQTPRYLIKTRGQQVTLSCSPISGHRSVSWYQQTPGQGLQFLFEYFSETQRNKGNFPGRFSGRQFSNSRSEMNVSTLELGDSALYLCASSSEGLVGNEQFFGPGTRLTVL.

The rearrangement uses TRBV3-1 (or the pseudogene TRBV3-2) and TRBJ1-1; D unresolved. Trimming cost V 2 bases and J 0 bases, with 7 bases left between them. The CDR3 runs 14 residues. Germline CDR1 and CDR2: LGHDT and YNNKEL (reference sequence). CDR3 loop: CASSQNGLNTEAFF. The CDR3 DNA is TGTGCCAGCAGCCAAAACGGCCTGAACACTGAAGCTTTCTTT.

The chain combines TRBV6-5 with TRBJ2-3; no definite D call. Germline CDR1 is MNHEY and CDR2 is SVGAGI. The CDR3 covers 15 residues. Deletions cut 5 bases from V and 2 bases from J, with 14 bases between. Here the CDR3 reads CASSPVGGHTDTQYF. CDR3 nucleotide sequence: TGTGCCAGCAGTCCCGTGGGCGGTCACACAGATACGCAGTATTTT.

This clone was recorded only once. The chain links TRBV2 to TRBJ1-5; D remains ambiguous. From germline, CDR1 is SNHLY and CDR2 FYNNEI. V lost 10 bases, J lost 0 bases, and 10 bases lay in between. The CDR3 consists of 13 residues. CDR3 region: CATGRRSNQPQHF. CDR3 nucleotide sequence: TGTGCCACCGGCAGGCGTAGCAATCAGCCCCAGCATTTT. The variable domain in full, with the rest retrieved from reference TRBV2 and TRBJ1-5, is EPEVTQTPSHQVTQMGQEVILRCVPISNHLYFYWYRQILGQKVEFLVSFYNNEISEKSEIFDDQFSVERPDGSNFTLKIRSTKLEDSAMYFCATGRRSNQPQHFGDGTRLSIL.

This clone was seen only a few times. CDR3 DNA sequence: TGCGCCAGCAGGGCCACAGGGGGAGGCAATCAGCCCCAGCATTTT. Protein: CASRATGGGNQPQHF. The genes are TRBV5-1 and TRBJ1-5, with 8 bases fitting TRBD1. The trim removed 5 bases at V and 2 bases at J, leaving 6 bases unmatched. There are 15 residues in the CDR3. The germline CDR1 and CDR2 sequences are SGHRS and YFSETQ.

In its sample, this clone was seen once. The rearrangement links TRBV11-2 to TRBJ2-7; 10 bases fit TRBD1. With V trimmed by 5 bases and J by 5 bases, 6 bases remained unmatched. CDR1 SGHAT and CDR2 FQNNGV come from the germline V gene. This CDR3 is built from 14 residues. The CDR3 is CASSAGDRGNEQYF. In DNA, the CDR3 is TGTGCCAGCAGCGCTGGGGACAGGGGCAACGAGCAGTACTTC.

This chain's CDR3 is CASSRMGEQFF. The CDR3 DNA is TGTGCCAGCAGTAGGATGGGTGAGCAGTTCTTC. The chain recombines TRBV7-9 with TRBJ2-1; the D is unclear. The CDR3 is 11 residues long. V lost 6 bases and J 9 bases, leaving 9 bases between the germline ends. Germline V gene lookup returns CDR1 SEHNR and CDR2 FQNEAQ (reference sequence).

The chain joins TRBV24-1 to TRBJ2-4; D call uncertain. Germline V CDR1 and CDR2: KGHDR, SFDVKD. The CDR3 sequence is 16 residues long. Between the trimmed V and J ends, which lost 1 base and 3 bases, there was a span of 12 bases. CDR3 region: CATSDLAGMGKNIQYF. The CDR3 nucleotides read TGTGCCACCAGTGATTTAGCAGGAATGGGCAAAAACATTCAGTACTTC.

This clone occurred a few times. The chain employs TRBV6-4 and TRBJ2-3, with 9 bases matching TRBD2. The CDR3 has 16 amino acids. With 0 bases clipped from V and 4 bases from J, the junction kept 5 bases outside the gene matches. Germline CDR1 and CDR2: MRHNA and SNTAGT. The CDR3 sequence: CASSDSNLAGPDTQYF. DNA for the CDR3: TGTGCCAGCAGTGACTCGAACCTAGCGGGGCCAGATACGCAGTATTTT.